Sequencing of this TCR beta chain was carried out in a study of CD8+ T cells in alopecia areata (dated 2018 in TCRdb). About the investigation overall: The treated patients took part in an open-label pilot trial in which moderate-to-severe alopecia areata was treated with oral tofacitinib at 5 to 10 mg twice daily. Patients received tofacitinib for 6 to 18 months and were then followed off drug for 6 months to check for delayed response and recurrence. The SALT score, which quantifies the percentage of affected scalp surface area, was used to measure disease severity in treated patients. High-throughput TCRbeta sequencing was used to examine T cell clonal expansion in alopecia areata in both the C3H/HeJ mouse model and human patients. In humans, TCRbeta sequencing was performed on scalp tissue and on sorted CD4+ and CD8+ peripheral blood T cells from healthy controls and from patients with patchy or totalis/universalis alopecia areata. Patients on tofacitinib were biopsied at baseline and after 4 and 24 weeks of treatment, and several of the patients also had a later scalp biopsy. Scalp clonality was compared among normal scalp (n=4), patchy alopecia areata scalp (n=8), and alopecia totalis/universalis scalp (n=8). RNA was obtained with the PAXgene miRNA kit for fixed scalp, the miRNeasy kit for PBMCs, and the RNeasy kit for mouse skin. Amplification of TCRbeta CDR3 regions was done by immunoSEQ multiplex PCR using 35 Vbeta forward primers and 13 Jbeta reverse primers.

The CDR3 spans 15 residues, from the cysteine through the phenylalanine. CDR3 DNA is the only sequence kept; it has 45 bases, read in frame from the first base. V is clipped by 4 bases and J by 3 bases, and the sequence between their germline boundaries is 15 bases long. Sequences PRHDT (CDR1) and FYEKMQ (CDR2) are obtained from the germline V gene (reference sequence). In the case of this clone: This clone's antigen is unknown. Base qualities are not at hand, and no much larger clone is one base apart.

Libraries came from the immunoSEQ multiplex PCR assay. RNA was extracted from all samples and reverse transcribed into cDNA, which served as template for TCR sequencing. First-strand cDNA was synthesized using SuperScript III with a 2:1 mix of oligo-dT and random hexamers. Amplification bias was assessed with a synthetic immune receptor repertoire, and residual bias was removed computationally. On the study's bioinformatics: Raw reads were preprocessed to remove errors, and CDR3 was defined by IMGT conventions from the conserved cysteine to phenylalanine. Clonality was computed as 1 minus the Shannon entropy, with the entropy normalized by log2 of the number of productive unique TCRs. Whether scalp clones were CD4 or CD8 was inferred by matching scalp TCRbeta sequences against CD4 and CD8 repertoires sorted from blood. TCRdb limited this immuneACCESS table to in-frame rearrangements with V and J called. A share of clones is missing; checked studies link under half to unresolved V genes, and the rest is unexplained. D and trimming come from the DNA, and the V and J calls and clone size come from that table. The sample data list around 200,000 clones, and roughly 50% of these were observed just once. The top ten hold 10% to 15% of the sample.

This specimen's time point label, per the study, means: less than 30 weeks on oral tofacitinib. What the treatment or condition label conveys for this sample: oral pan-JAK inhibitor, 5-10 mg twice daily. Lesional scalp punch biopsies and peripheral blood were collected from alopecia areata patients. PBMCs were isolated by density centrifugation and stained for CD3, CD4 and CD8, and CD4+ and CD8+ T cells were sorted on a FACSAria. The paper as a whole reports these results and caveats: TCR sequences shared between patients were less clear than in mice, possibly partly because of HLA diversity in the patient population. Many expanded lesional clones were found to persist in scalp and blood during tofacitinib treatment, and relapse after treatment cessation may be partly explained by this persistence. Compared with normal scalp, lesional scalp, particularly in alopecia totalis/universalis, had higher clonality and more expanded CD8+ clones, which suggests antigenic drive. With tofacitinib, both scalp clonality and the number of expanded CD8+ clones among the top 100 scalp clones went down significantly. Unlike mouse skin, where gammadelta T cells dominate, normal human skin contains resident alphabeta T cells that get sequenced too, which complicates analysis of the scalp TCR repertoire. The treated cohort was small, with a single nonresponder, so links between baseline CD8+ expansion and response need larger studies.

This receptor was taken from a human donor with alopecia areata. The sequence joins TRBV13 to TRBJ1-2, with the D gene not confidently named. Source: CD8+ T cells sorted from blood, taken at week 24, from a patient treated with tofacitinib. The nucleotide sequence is TGTGCCAGCAGCTCGGGAGTCAGTCAAGACTATGGCTACACCTTC. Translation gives CASSSGVSQDYGYTF.